This is a list of T cell receptor beta chains from one sample in a study of blood T cell repertoires in COVID-19. Libraries were prepared by immunoSEQ multiplex PCR; TCRdb keeps only in-frame clonotypes and omits some of them. The top ten hold over 1.5% of the sample, which has 200,000 to 250,000 clones, approximately 80% seen once. The sequenced sample consisted of peripheral blood. All receptors come from an elderly woman with acute or convalescent COVID-19. Both conserved end residues are part of each CDR3. The D gene is left open where the match is weak. Rows may omit the clone size; those that give it use once, few, many or a size class.

CDR3aa: CASRWDRANYGYTF
CDR3nt: TGTGCCAGCAGGTGGGACAGGGCAAACTATGGCTACACCTTC
abundance: -
v_gene: TRBV2
d_gene: TRBD1
j_gene: TRBJ1-2

CDR3aa: CASSYTNYGYTF
CDR3nt: TGTGCCAGCAGTTATACTAACTATGGCTACACCTTC
abundance: -
v_gene: TRBV6-2/TRBV6-3
d_gene: -
j_gene: TRBJ1-2

CDR3aa: CASSLSGGYTDTQYF
CDR3nt: TGTGCCAGCAGTTTATCGGGAGGTTACACAGATACGCAGTATTTT
abundance: -
v_gene: TRBV27
d_gene: -
j_gene: TRBJ2-3

CDR3aa: CASSLGGATYEQYF
CDR3nt: TGCGCCAGCAGCTTAGGAGGAGCTACCTACGAGCAGTACTTC
abundance: -
v_gene: TRBV5-1
d_gene: -
j_gene: TRBJ2-7

CDR3aa: CASSHASSGNTIYF
CDR3nt: TGTGCCAGCAGCCACGCGAGCTCTGGAAACACCATATATTTT
abundance: -
v_gene: TRBV9
d_gene: -
j_gene: TRBJ1-3

CDR3aa: CASRRDMSYNEQFF
CDR3nt: TGTGCCAGCAGAAGAGACATGTCCTACAATGAGCAGTTCTTC
abundance: -
v_gene: TRBV6-5
d_gene: -
j_gene: TRBJ2-1

CDR3aa: CAWSATGSFNEKLFF
CDR3nt: TGTGCCTGGAGTGCCACAGGGAGTTTTAATGAAAAACTGTTTTTT
abundance: -
v_gene: TRBV30
d_gene: -
j_gene: TRBJ1-4

CDR3aa: CASSLPGLAGFTDTQYF
CDR3nt: TGTGCCAGCAGCTTACCGGGGCTAGCGGGGTTCACAGATACGCAGTATTTT
abundance: few
v_gene: TRBV11-2
d_gene: TRBD2
j_gene: TRBJ2-3

CDR3aa: CASSLAKTSGGYNEQFF
CDR3nt: TGTGCCAGCAGCTTAGCCAAGACTAGCGGGGGTTACAATGAGCAGTTCTTC
abundance: -
v_gene: TRBV7-9
d_gene: TRBD2
j_gene: TRBJ2-1

CDR3aa: CASSQDEGGVGTNEKLFF
CDR3nt: TGCGCCAGCAGCCAAGATGAGGGAGGGGTCGGGACTAATGAAAAACTGTTTTTT
abundance: -
v_gene: TRBV4-1
d_gene: -
j_gene: TRBJ1-4

CDR3aa: CASSQSGGGYNEQFF
CDR3nt: TGCGCCAGCAGTCAATCGGGAGGAGGTTACAATGAGCAGTTCTTC
abundance: -
v_gene: TRBV23-1
d_gene: -
j_gene: TRBJ2-1

CDR3aa: CASSLSGIRPTSYEQYF
CDR3nt: TGTGCCAGCAGCCTCTCCGGGATCAGGCCCACTTCCTACGAGCAGTACTTC
abundance: -
v_gene: TRBV7-3
d_gene: -
j_gene: TRBJ2-7

CDR3aa: CASSSRDRGISANYGYTF
CDR3nt: TGTGCCAGCAGTTCCCGGGACAGGGGGATTTCAGCTAACTATGGCTACACCTTC
abundance: -
v_gene: TRBV6-2/TRBV6-3
d_gene: TRBD1
j_gene: TRBJ1-2

CDR3aa: CASSLQLIMNTEAFF
CDR3nt: TGTGCCAGCAGCTTACAACTCATCATGAACACTGAAGCTTTCTTT
abundance: -
v_gene: TRBV7-8
d_gene: -
j_gene: TRBJ1-1

CDR3aa: CASSMDGTAATNEKLFF
CDR3nt: TGTGCCAGTAGTATGGACGGGACAGCGGCAACTAATGAAAAACTGTTTTTT
abundance: -
v_gene: TRBV19
d_gene: TRBD1
j_gene: TRBJ1-4

CDR3aa: CASSLRLARGTGELFF
CDR3nt: TGTGCCAGCAGTTTAAGACTGGCCAGGGGGACCGGGGAGCTGTTTTTT
abundance: once
v_gene: TRBV27
d_gene: TRBD1
j_gene: TRBJ2-2

CDR3aa: CSVEVEPGREGYTF
CDR3nt: TGCAGCGTTGAAGTGGAGCCAGGGCGAGAAGGCTACACCTTC
abundance: few
v_gene: TRBV29-1
d_gene: -
j_gene: TRBJ1-2

CDR3aa: CASRPGGQPDNTEAFF
CDR3nt: TGCGCCAGCAGACCAGGCGGGCAACCCGATAACACTGAAGCTTTCTTT
abundance: -
v_gene: TRBV5-1
d_gene: -
j_gene: TRBJ1-1

CDR3aa: CASIDGGTTNQPQHF
CDR3nt: TGTGCCAGCATAGACGGTGGGACAACGAATCAGCCCCAGCATTTT
abundance: -
v_gene: TRBV6-5
d_gene: -
j_gene: TRBJ1-5

CDR3aa: CASRTSGYGYTF
CDR3nt: TGTGCCAGCAGGACATCTGGCTATGGCTACACCTTC
abundance: -
v_gene: TRBV2
d_gene: -
j_gene: TRBJ1-2

CDR3aa: CASNRTPAGEETQYF
CDR3nt: TGTGCCAGCAACCGAACCCCCGCAGGGGAAGAGACCCAGTACTTC
abundance: few
v_gene: TRBV28
d_gene: -
j_gene: TRBJ2-5

CDR3aa: CASSLSVRGTGANVLTF
CDR3nt: TGTGCCAGCAGTTTATCGGTAAGAGGGACTGGGGCCAACGTCCTGACTTTC
abundance: -
v_gene: TRBV27
d_gene: -
j_gene: TRBJ2-6

CDR3aa: CASSLRGQGRETQYF
CDR3nt: TGTGCCAGCAGTTTAAGGGGACAGGGGAGAGAGACCCAGTACTTC
abundance: once
v_gene: TRBV28
d_gene: TRBD1
j_gene: TRBJ2-5

CDR3aa: CASSPTGDGNQPQHF
CDR3nt: TGTGCCAGCAGCCCGACAGGGGATGGCAATCAGCCCCAGCATTTT
abundance: -
v_gene: TRBV7-2
d_gene: TRBD1
j_gene: TRBJ1-5

CDR3aa: CASSEGQAWAGELFF
CDR3nt: TGCGCCAGCAGCGAGGGACAAGCCTGGGCCGGGGAGCTGTTTTTT
abundance: once
v_gene: TRBV5-1
d_gene: -
j_gene: TRBJ2-2

CDR3aa: CASSSETGRDTIYF
CDR3nt: TGCGCCAGCAGCTCGGAGACAGGGCGGGACACCATATATTTT
abundance: -
v_gene: TRBV5-1
d_gene: TRBD1
j_gene: TRBJ1-3

CDR3aa: CASKSTGGYEAFF
CDR3nt: TGCGCCAGCAAATCGACAGGGGGCTATGAAGCTTTCTTT
abundance: -
v_gene: TRBV5-1
d_gene: TRBD1
j_gene: TRBJ1-1

CDR3aa: CASSPSAGGYEQYF
CDR3nt: TGTGCCAGCAGCCCCTCAGCGGGAGGTTACGAGCAGTACTTC
abundance: few
v_gene: TRBV5-4
d_gene: TRBD2
j_gene: TRBJ2-7

CDR3aa: CASSFGTSADASTDTQYF
CDR3nt: TGTGCCAGCAGCTTTGGGACTAGCGCTGACGCTAGCACAGATACGCAGTATTTT
abundance: -
v_gene: TRBV7-6
d_gene: TRBD2
j_gene: TRBJ2-3

CDR3aa: CASSPPGLPNTEAFF
CDR3nt: TGTGCCAGCAGCCCCCCGGGACTACCGAACACTGAAGCTTTCTTT
abundance: -
v_gene: TRBV14
d_gene: -
j_gene: TRBJ1-1

CDR3aa: CASSLSGRVGEQYF
CDR3nt: TGTGCCAGCAGCTTAAGCGGGAGAGTGGGCGAGCAGTACTTC
abundance: -
v_gene: TRBV7-9
d_gene: TRBD2
j_gene: TRBJ2-7

CDR3aa: CASSRELTAGENSPLHF
CDR3nt: TGCGCCAGCAGCCGAGAACTGACAGCAGGTGAAAATTCACCCCTCCACTTT
abundance: -
v_gene: TRBV4-3
d_gene: -
j_gene: TRBJ1-6

CDR3aa: CASSGGVDIQYF
CDR3nt: TGTGCCAGCAGTGGCGGGGTAGACATTCAGTACTTC
abundance: -
v_gene: TRBV28
d_gene: -
j_gene: TRBJ2-4

CDR3aa: CASSLWVGIGDTEAFF
CDR3nt: TGCGCCAGCAGCTTGTGGGTGGGGATAGGGGACACTGAAGCTTTCTTT
abundance: -
v_gene: TRBV5-1
d_gene: -
j_gene: TRBJ1-1